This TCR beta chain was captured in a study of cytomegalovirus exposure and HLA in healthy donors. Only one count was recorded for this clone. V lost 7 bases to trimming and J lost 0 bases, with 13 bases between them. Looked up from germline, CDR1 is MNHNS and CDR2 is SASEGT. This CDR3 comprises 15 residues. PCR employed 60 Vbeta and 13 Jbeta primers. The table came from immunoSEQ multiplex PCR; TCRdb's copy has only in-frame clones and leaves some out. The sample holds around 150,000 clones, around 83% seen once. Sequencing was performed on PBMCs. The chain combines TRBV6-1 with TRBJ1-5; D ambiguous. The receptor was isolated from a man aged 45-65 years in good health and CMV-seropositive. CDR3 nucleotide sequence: TGTGCCAGCAAAGAGGGCCCGTATAGCAATCAGCCCCAGCATTTT. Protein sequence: CASKEGPYSNQPQHF.